This TCR beta chain was captured in a study of blood T cell repertoires in COVID-19. Trimming cost V 0 bases and J 9 bases, with 9 bases left between them. The germline CDR1 and CDR2 sequences are MNHEY and SVGAGI. There are 13 residues in the CDR3. In the authors' methods: Scientists estimated how many nucleated cells there were by amplifying reference gene primers. The data were produced by immunoSEQ multiplex PCR, yet TCRdb's version contains in-frame clones alone and is incomplete. From that table come the V and J calls and clone size; the DNA was used to work out D and trimming. The table lists 300,000 or so clones, around 87% of them singletons, with roughly 8% in the top ten.

The receptor was derived from a woman in her forties or fifties who had recovered from COVID-19. This chain links TRBV6-5 with TRBJ2-1; tentative D call: TRBD2 (7 bases). Input material: peripheral blood. The CDR3 nucleotides are TGTGCCAGCAGTTACTCGAGGGGGGGTGAGCAGTTCTTC. Amino acids: CASSYSRGGEQFF.